A single sample is the source of the 27 T cell receptor beta chains below, sequenced in a study of T cells expressing NK-cell markers. TCRdb re-called the 5' RACE reads; one entry per CDR3 protein, DNA not given. This sample contains 200,000 to 300,000 distinct CDR3 sequences. Sequenced: blood T cells: a sorted CD56 or NKG2C T cell subset, CD4+ or CD8+ T cells, or bulk PBMC T cells (not recorded which). Every receptor here comes from a man between 18 and 29 years old in good health.

The chain employs TRBV25-1 and TRBJ2-7; TCRdb's D gene call, TRBD2, goes unchecked for lack of DNA. The CDR3 has 15 residues. Germline V CDR1 and CDR2: MGHDK, SYGVNS. The CDR3 spells CASQSGGWIIDEQYF.

The CDR3 here is CASSQEQGRAYEQYF. The chain carries TRBV4-2 and TRBJ2-7; checking the TCRdb D call of TRBD1 is not possible without DNA. The germline V gene has CDR1 LGHNA and CDR2 YNFKEQ. This CDR3 region has 15 residues.

This rearrangement joins TRBV4-1 to TRBJ1-5; TCRdb's D gene call, TRBD1, goes unchecked for lack of DNA. This CDR3 has 13 amino acids. Germline-derived CDR1 and CDR2 are MGHRA and YSYEKL. CDR3 sequence reads: CASSIGQSQPQHF.

The rearrangement uses TRBV4-2 and TRBJ2-5; there is no DNA to check the TCRdb D call of TRBD1. The length of the CDR3 is 12 residues. Germline CDR1 is LGHNA and CDR2 is YNFKEQ. CDR3 amino acids: CASRGQGETQYF.

This chain uses TRBV12-5 with TRBJ2-1. There are 11 residues in the CDR3. Looked up from germline, CDR1 is LGHNT and CDR2 is FRNRAP. CDR3 in amino acids: CASGQVERQFF.

The chain has TRBV12-3 or TRBV12-4 and TRBJ1-4. The CDR3 is 15 amino acids. The CDR3 spells CASSQGTGQGEKLFF.

The chain recombines TRBV7-6 with TRBJ2-2; TCRdb picks TRBD1, but there is no DNA to check that call. This CDR3 is 16 amino acids long. Germline-derived CDR1 and CDR2 are SGHVS and FNYEAQ. This CDR3 is CASSSMTGAVSGELFF.

The V call is TRBV5-1, the J call TRBJ2-2; TCRdb calls TRBD2, which cannot be checked without DNA. Germline-derived CDR1 and CDR2 are SGHRS and YFSETQ. The CDR3 totals 14 residues. This CDR3 is CASRGSSDTGELFF.

V is TRBV2 and J is TRBJ2-5; no DNA is available, so the TRBD2 call from TCRdb remains unchecked. Germline V gene sequence: CDR1 SNHLY, CDR2 FYNNEI. The CDR3 runs to 13 residues. The CDR3 region is CATLREGGETQYF.

This chain connects TRBV5-1 to TRBJ2-7; TCRdb names TRBD1, which stays unverified in the absence of DNA. The CDR3 is 15 residues long. Germline V gene lookup returns CDR1 SGHRS and CDR2 YFSETQ. CDR3 loop: CASSFPRGDSYEQYF.

The CDR3 sequence: CSVGSPQNTEAFF. This chain uses TRBV29-1 with TRBJ1-1. Germline V lookup: CDR1 SQVTM, CDR2 ANQGSEA. CDR3 size: 13 residues.

The chain recombines TRBV15 with TRBJ2-7; TCRdb proposes TRBD2, but this gene call is untestable without DNA. The CDR3 covers 13 residues. Germline CDR1 and CDR2: LNHNV and YYDKDF (reference sequence). CDR3 region: CATRSAASYEQYF.

The chain couples TRBV12-3 or TRBV12-4 to TRBJ2-1; the TCRdb call, TRBD2, lacks DNA for checking. This CDR3 has 15 residues. CDR3 in amino acids: CASSLGLAGVSEQFF.

This sequence joins TRBV5-4 and TRBJ2-1. This CDR3 region has 12 residues. CDR1 and CDR2 from the germline V gene are SGHNT and YYREEE (reference sequence). This CDR3 is CASSSVYNEQFF.

The chain joins TRBV5-5 to TRBJ2-5. The CDR3 loop spans 14 amino acids. Germline CDR1 reads SGHKS; CDR2 reads YYEKEE (reference sequence). The CDR3: CASSSTSVQETQYF.

The chain couples TRBV20-1 to TRBJ2-3; TCRdb picks TRBD2, but there is no DNA to check that call. The germline V gene has CDR1 DFQATT and CDR2 SNEGSKA (reference sequence). The CDR3 runs 11 residues. CDR3 residues: CSAARADTQYF.

The chain employs TRBV7-9 and TRBJ2-1; TCRdb's D call, TRBD2, is unchecked because there is no DNA. CDR3 length equals 16 residues. Germline assignment: CDR1 SEHNR and CDR2 FQNEAQ (reference sequence). CDR3 sequence: CASSLAQGPSYNEQFF.

The chain has TRBV6-5 and TRBJ2-7; absent DNA, TCRdb's TRBD2 call cannot be checked. This CDR3 contains 12 residues. Germline-derived CDR1 and CDR2 are MNHEY and SVGAGI. The CDR3: CASGETTYEQYF.

This CDR3 is CASSLDRDRGPGRWNTEAFF. The chain links TRBV5-4 to TRBJ1-1; TCRdb indicates TRBD1, and absent DNA this call remains unverified. This CDR3 contains 20 residues. Germline-derived CDR1 and CDR2 are SGHNT and YYREEE (reference sequence).

This chain uses TRBV11-2 with TRBJ2-4; TCRdb outputs TRBD1, but without DNA this stays unchecked. Germline assignment: CDR1 SGHAT and CDR2 FQNNGV. The CDR3 has 14 residues. The CDR3 region is CASSQLRGQDIQYF.

V is TRBV12-3 or TRBV12-4 and J is TRBJ2-1. This CDR3 comprises 14 residues. The CDR3 sequence: CASSLAGSYNEQFF.

The chain links TRBV6-2 or TRBV6-3 to TRBJ1-2; the TCRdb D gene call, TRBD1, has no DNA to confirm it. CDR1 and CDR2 (germline): MNHEY, SVGEGT. This CDR3 is built from 13 residues. CDR3: CASNRQGSYGYTF.

The chain employs TRBV29-1 and TRBJ2-1; the D call of TRBD1 rests on TCRdb alone, since no DNA is present to check it. The CDR3 consists of 13 residues. Germline V gives CDR1 SQVTM, CDR2 ANQGSEA. The CDR3 reads CSAMGDRFNEQFF.

The CDR3 region is CASSPTTTIAGGPDTQYF. The chain has TRBV13 and TRBJ2-3; TCRdb returns TRBD2, unconfirmable since there is no DNA. The CDR3 is made up of 18 amino acids. The germline V gene has CDR1 PRHDT and CDR2 FYEKMQ (reference sequence).

This chain links TRBV7-2 with TRBJ2-2; the D gene TCRdb calls, TRBD2, cannot be checked with no DNA. Germline lookup yields CDR1 SGHTA and CDR2 FQGNSA. The CDR3 sequence is 17 residues long. CDR3 sequence reads: CASSSPIAGLSTGELFF. The entire variable domain, with the rest obtained from reference TRBV7-2 and TRBJ2-2, is as follows: GAGVSQSPSNKVTEKGKDVELRCDPISGHTALYWYRQSLGQGLEFLIYFQGNSAPDKSGLPSDRFSAERTGGSVSTLTIQRTQQEDSAVYLCASSSPIAGLSTGELFFGEGSRLTVL.

The CDR3 protein is CASSWTSTGELFF. The chain joins TRBV7-2 to TRBJ2-2; as DNA is missing, the TRBD2 call by TCRdb cannot be tested. This CDR3 is built from 13 residues. Germline lookup yields CDR1 SGHTA and CDR2 FQGNSA.

The rearrangement joins TRBV6-4 to TRBJ2-2. The CDR3 runs to 14 residues. CDR1 is MRHNA, CDR2 SNTAGT, per germline. CDR3 sequence: CASPAAANTGELFF.